Listed below are T cell receptor beta chains from one sample, sequenced in a study of blood T cell repertoires in COVID-19. Sequenced by immunoSEQ multiplex PCR; TCRdb stores in-frame clones only, minus some. Of over 15,000 clones detected, roughly 85% appear once; the ten largest clones hold under 45%. Sequenced sample: peripheral blood. These receptors were taken from a man between 65 and 79 years old in a cohort sampled during active COVID-19. Each CDR3 is given with its conserved first and last residue. Fields, in order: CDR3 length, J gene, clone size, V gene, D gene, CDR3 protein, CDR3 DNA. The D gene is left open where the match is weak. Size is stated for part of the rows, as once, few or many counts, or as a class when the clone is expanded.

>16|TRBJ2-1|NA|TRBV14|TRBD2
CASSQRLAGPFNEQFF
TGTGCCAGCAGCCAAAGACTAGCGGGACCATTCAATGAGCAGTTCTTC
>11|TRBJ1-1|NA|TRBV6-5|NA
CASRDRGLAFF
TGTGCCAGCAGGGACAGAGGGCTAGCTTTCTTT
>14|TRBJ2-1|NA|TRBV27|NA
CASSALQGYNEQFF
TGTGCCAGCAGTGCCTTACAGGGTTACAATGAGCAGTTCTTC
>11|TRBJ2-7|few|TRBV28|TRBD1
CASSTGGEQYF
TGTGCCAGCAGTACAGGGGGCGAGCAGTACTTC
>15|TRBJ2-1|NA|TRBV18|NA
CASSPQTRGYNEQFF
TGTGCCAGCTCACCCCAGACTCGGGGCTACAATGAGCAGTTCTTC
>13|TRBJ2-1|NA|TRBV6-4|NA
CASEAGAYNEQFF
TGTGCCAGCGAGGCGGGTGCCTACAATGAGCAGTTCTTC
>16|TRBJ1-2|NA|TRBV7-3|TRBD1
CASKLTGGEDRYGYTF
TGTGCCAGTAAACTTACAGGGGGCGAGGACCGCTATGGCTACACCTTC
>15|TRBJ1-1|NA|TRBV19|TRBD1
CASSISSRGTTEAFF
TGTGCCAGTAGTATATCAAGCAGGGGGACCACTGAAGCTTTCTTT
>17|TRBJ2-1|NA|TRBV5-1|TRBD1
CASSLEGQGAPYNEQFF
TGCGCCAGCAGCTTGGAAGGACAGGGAGCCCCCTACAATGAGCAGTTCTTC
>17|TRBJ1-5|NA|TRBV19|NA
CASSSKATQYSNQPQHF
TGTGCCAGTAGTTCAAAAGCCACACAGTATAGCAATCAGCCCCAGCATTTT
>16|TRBJ2-3|NA|TRBV2|TRBD2
CASSGTLAGGADTQYF
TGTGCCAGCAGTGGAACCCTAGCGGGAGGGGCAGATACGCAGTATTTT
>16|TRBJ1-2|NA|TRBV27|TRBD1
CASSIHGQGVAYGYTF
TGTGCCAGCAGTATCCATGGACAGGGGGTTGCCTATGGCTACACCTTC
>16|TRBJ1-5|NA|TRBV19|NA
CASSRGRGSSNQPQHF
TGTGCCAGTAGTAGGGGCAGGGGAAGTAGCAATCAGCCCCAGCATTTT
>13|TRBJ2-5|once|TRBV12-3/TRBV12-4|TRBD2
CASSTSGKETQYF
TGTGCCAGCAGCACTAGCGGCAAAGAGACCCAGTACTTC
>19|TRBJ1-3|NA|TRBV18|TRBD1
CASSPMGQGAGGAGNTIYF
TGTGCCAGCTCACCTATGGGACAGGGGGCCGGAGGCGCTGGAAACACCATATATTTT
>18|TRBJ2-3|NA|TRBV18|TRBD1
CASSPYEGQGVITDTQYF
TGTGCCAGCTCACCGTACGAGGGACAGGGGGTAATCACAGATACGCAGTATTTT
>16|TRBJ2-1|NA|TRBV29-1|TRBD2
CSVENSGVKSPNEQFF
TGCAGCGTTGAAAATAGCGGGGTCAAGTCCCCCAATGAGCAGTTCTTC
>14|TRBJ2-5|NA|TRBV9|TRBD1
CASSAQGAGETQYF
TGTGCCAGCAGCGCACAGGGGGCAGGAGAGACCCAGTACTTC